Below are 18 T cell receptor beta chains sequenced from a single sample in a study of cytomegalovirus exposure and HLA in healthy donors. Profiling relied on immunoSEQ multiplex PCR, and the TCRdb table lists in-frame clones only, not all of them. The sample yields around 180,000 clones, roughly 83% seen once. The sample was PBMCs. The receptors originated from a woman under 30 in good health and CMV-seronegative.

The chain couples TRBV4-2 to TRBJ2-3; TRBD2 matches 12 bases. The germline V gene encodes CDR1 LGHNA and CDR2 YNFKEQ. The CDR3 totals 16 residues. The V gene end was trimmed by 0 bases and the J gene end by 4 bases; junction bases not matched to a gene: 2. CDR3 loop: CASSQEASGGADTQYF. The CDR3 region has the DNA TGTGCCAGCAGCCAAGAAGCTAGCGGGGGGGCAGATACGCAGTATTTT.

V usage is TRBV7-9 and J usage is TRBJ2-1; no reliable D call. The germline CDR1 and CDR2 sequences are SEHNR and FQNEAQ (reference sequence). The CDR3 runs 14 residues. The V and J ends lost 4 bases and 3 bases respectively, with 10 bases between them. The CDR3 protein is CASSSNHFYNEQFF. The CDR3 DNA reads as TGTGCCAGCAGCTCTAACCACTTCTACAATGAGCAGTTCTTC.

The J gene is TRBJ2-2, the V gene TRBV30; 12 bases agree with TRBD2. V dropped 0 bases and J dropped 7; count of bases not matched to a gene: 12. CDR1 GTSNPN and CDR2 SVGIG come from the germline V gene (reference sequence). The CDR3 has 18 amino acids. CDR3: CAWSVRLLAGGPDGELFF. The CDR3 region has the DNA TGTGCCTGGAGTGTACGTCTTCTAGCGGGAGGGCCGGACGGGGAGCTGTTTTTT.

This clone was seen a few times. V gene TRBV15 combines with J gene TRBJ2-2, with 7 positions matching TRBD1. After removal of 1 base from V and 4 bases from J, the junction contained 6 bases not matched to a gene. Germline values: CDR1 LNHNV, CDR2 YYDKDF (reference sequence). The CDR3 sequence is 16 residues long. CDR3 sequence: CATSRVTGDPTGELFF. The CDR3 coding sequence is TGTGCCACCAGCAGAGTAACAGGGGATCCCACCGGGGAGCTGTTTTTT.

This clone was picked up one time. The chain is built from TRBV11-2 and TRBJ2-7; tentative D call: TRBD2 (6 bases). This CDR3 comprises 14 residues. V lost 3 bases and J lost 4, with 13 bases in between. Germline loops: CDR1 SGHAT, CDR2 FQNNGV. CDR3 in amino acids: CASSLSQGGYEQYF. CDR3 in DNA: TGTGCCAGCAGCTTGTCTCAGGGAGGATACGAGCAGTACTTC.

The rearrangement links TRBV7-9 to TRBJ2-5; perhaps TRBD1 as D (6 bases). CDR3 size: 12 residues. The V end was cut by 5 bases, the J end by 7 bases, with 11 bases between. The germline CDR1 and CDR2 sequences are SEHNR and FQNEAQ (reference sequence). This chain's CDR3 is CASSPGAPTQYF. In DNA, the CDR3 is TGTGCCAGCAGCCCAGGGGCCCCGACCCAGTACTTC.

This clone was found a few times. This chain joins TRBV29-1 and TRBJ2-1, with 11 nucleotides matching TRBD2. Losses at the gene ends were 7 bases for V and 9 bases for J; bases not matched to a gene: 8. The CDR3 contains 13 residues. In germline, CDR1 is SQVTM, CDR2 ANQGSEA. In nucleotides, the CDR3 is TGCAGCGGATTAGCGGGGGGGCTTTCTGAGCAGTTCTTC. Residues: CSGLAGGLSEQFF.

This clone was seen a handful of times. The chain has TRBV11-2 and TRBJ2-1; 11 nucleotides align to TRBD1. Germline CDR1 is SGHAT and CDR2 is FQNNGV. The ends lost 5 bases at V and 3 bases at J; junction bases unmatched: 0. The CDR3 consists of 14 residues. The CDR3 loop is CASSGTGGYNEQFF. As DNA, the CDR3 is TGTGCCAGCAGCGGGACAGGGGGCTACAATGAGCAGTTCTTC.

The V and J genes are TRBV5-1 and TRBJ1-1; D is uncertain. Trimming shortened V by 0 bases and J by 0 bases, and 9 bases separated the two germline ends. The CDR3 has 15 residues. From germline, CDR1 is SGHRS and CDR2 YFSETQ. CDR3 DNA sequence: TGCGCCAGCAGCTTGGACGGCGGTTTGAACACTGAAGCTTTCTTT. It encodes CASSLDGGLNTEAFF.

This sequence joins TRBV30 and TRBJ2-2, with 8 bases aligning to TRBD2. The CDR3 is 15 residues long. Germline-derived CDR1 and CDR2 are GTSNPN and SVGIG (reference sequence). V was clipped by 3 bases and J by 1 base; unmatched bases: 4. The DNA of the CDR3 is TGTGCCTGGAGAGCCGGGAGGGGGAACACCGGGGAGCTGTTTTTT. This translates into CAWRAGRGNTGELFF.

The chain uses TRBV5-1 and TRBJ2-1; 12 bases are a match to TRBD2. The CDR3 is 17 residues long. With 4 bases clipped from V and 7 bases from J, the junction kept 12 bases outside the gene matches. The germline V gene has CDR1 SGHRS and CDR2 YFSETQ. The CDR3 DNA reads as TGCGCCAGCAGCCCTTCCGGGACTAGCGGGCAGCTAAATGAGCAGTTCTTC. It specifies CASSPSGTSGQLNEQFF.

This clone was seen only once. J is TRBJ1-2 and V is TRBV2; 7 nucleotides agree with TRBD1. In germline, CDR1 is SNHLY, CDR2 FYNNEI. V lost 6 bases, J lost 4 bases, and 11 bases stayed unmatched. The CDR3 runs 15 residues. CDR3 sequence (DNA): TGTGCCAGCAGGATTTTAACAGGGGATTCCTATGGCTACACCTTC. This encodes CASRILTGDSYGYTF.

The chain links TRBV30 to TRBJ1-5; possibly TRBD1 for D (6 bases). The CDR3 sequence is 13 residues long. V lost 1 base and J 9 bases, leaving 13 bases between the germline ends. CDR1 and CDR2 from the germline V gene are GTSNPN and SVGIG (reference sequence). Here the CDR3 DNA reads TGTGCCTGGAGTGCAGGGGAAAGGTGGCCCCAGCATTTT. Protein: CAWSAGERWPQHF. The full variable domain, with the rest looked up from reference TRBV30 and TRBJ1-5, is SQTIHQWPATLVQPVGSPLSLECTVEGTSNPNLYWYRQAAGRGLQLLFYSVGIGQISSEVPQNLSASRPQDRQFILSSKKLLLSDSGFYLCAWSAGERWPQHFGDGTRLSIL.

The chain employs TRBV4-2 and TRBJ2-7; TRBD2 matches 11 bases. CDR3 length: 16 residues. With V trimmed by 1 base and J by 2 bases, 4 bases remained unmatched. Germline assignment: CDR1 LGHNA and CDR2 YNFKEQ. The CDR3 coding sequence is TGTGCCAGCAGCCAAGTCTTAGCGGGGGGGCCCTACGAGCAGTACTTC. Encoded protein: CASSQVLAGGPYEQYF.

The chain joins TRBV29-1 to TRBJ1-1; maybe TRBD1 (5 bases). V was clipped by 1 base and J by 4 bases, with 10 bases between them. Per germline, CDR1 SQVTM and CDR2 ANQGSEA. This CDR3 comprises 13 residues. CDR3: CSVEGSRVTEAFF. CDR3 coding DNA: TGCAGCGTTGAAGGAAGCAGGGTCACTGAAGCTTTCTTT.

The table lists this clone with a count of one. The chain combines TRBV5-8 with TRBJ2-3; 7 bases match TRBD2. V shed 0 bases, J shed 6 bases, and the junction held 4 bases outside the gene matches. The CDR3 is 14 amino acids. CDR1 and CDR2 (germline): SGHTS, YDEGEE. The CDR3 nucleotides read TGTGCCAGCAGCTTGGGCTGGGAGGGGGATACGCAGTATTTT. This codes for CASSLGWEGDTQYF.

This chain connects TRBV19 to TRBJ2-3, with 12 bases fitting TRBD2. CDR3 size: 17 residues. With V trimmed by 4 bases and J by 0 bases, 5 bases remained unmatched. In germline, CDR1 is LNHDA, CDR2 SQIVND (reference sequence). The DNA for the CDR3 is TGTGCCAGTAGTACCCTAGCGGGGGGGCTTAGCACAGATACGCAGTATTTT. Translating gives CASSTLAGGLSTDTQYF.

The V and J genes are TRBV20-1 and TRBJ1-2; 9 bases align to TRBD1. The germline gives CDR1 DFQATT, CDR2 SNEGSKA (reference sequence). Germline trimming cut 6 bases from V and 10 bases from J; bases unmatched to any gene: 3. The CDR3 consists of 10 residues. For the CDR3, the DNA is TGCAGTGCCACAGGGGGCTCCTACACCTTC. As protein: CSATGGSYTF.